This T cell receptor (beta chain) was captured in a study of glioma-infiltrating T cells after dendritic cell vaccination. The wider study: Three intradermal dendritic cell vaccine injections were given every two weeks.

Primers: 60 V beta forward and 13 J beta reverse. Measured with immunoSEQ multiplex PCR; TCRdb has only the in-frame clones, and not every one. The repertoire consists of roughly 80,000 clones, with around nine tenths occurring once and the leading ten covering around 2.4%. Time point: after dendritic cell vaccination, including at tumor progression/relapse. The junction had 11 bases not matched to a gene; V was cut back by 0 bases and J by 1 base. The CDR3 totals 20 residues. Germline values: CDR1 LGHNA, CDR2 YSLEER. The clonotype was recovered from a human donor with glioblastoma. The sequenced sample was blood, obtained after dendritic cell vaccination. V usage is TRBV4-3 and J usage is TRBJ2-6, with 8 bases identical to TRBD1. The CDR3 loop is CASSQETGALTYSGANVLTF. Here the CDR3 DNA reads TGCGCCAGCAGCCAAGAGACAGGGGCGCTGACTTATTCTGGGGCCAACGTCCTGACTTTC.